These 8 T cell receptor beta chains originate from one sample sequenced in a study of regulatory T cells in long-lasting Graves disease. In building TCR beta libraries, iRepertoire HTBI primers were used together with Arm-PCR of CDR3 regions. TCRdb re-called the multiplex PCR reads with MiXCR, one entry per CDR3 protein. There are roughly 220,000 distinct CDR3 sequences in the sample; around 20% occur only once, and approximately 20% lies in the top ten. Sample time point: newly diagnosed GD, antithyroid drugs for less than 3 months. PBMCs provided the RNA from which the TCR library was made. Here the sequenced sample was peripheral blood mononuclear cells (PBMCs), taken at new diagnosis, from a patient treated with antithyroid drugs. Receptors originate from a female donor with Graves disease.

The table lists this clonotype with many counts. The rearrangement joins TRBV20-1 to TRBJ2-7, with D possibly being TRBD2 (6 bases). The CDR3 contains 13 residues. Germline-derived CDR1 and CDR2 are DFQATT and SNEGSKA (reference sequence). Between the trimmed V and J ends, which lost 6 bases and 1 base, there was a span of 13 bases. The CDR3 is CSARGYGSYEQYF. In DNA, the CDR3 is TGCAGTGCGCGGGGTTATGGGTCCTACGAGCAGTACTTC.

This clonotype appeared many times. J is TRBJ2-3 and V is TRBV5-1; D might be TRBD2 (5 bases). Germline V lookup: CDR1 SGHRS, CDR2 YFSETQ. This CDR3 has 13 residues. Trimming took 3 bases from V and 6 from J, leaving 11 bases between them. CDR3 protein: CASSSPGEDTQYF. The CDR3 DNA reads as TGCGCCAGCAGCTCACCCGGGGAGGATACGCAGTATTTT.

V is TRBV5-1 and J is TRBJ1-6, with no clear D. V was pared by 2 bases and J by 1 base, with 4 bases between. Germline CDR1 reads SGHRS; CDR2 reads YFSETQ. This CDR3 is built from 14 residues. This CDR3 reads CASSLGSYNSPLHF. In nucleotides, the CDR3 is TGCGCCAGCAGCTTAGGGTCCTATAATTCACCCCTCCACTTT. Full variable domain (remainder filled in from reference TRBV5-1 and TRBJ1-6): KAGVTQTPRYLIKTRGQQVTLSCSPISGHRSVSWYQQTPGQGLQFLFEYFSETQRNKGNFPGRFSGRQFSNSRSEMNVSTLELGDSALYLCASSLGSYNSPLHFGNGTRLTVT.

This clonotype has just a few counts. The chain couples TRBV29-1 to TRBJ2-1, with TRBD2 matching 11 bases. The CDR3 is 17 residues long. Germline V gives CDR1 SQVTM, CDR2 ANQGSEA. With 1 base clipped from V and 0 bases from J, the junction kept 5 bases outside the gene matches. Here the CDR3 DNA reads TGCAGCGTTGAAGCTAGCGGGAGGCACCTCTCCTACAATGAGCAGTTCTTC. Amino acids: CSVEASGRHLSYNEQFF.

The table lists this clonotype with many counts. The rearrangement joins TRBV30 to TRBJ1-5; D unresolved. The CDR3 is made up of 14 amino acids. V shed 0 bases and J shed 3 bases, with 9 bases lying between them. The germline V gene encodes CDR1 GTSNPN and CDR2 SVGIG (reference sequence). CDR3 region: CAWSVGRYNQPQHF. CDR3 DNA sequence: TGTGCCTGGAGTGTGGGCAGATACAATCAGCCCCAGCATTTT.

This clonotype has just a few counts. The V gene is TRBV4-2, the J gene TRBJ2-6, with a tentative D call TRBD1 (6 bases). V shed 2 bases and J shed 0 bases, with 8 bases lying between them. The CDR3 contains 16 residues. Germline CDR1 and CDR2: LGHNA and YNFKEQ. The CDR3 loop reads CASSQQGYSGANVLTF. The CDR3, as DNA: TGTGCCAGCAGCCAACAGGGGTACTCTGGGGCCAACGTCCTGACTTTC.

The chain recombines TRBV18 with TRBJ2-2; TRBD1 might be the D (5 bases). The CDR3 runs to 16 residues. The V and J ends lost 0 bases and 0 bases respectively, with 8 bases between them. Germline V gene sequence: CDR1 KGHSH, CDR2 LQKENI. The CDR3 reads CASSPPGPANTGELFF. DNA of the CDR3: TGTGCCAGCTCACCACCGGGGCCCGCGAACACCGGGGAGCTGTTTTTT.

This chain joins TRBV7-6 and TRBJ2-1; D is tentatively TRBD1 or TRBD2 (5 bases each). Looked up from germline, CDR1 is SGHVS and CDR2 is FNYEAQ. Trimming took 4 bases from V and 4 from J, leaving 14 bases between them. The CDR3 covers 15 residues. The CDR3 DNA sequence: TGTGCCAGCAGCTCAGCCTATGGGGGTTACAATGAGCAGTTCTTC. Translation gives CASSSAYGGYNEQFF.